The clone carrying this TCR beta chain was found many times. The sample belongs to a study of regulatory T cells in long-lasting Graves disease. Time point defined: newly diagnosed GD, antithyroid drugs for less than 3 months. PBMCs provided the RNA from which the TCR library was made. Trimming cost V 3 bases and J 8 bases, with 14 bases left between them. From germline, CDR1 is MDHEN and CDR2 SYDVKM. The CDR3 length is 14 residues. According to the study, TCR beta libraries were built with iRepertoire HTBI primers and CDR3-region Arm-PCR. Using its own MiXCR run on the multiplex PCR reads, TCRdb lists one record per CDR3 protein. Among hundreds of thousands of distinct CDR3 sequences listed, 16% were seen once. These data also featured in a second study, about T cells in Graves' hyperthyroidism and ophthalmopathy.

The chain uses TRBV28 and TRBJ2-1, with D maybe TRBD2 (6 bases). Sequencing used peripheral blood mononuclear cells (PBMCs), obtained at new diagnosis, from a patient treated with antithyroid drugs. This TCR was sampled from a woman in her twenties or thirties with Graves disease. This CDR3 reads CASSLGGSGDEQFF. CDR3 nucleotides: TGTGCCAGCAGTTTGGGAGGCAGTGGGGATGAGCAGTTCTTC. The full variable domain, its missing parts supplied by reference TRBV28 and TRBJ2-1, is DVKVTQSSRYLVKRTGEKVFLECVQDMDHENMFWYRQDPGLGLRLIYFSYDVKMKEKGDIPEGYSVSREKKERFSLILESASTNQTSMYLCASSLGGSGDEQFFGPGTRLTVL.